Listed here is a single TCR beta chain. This CDR3 has 14 amino acids. Trimming removed 0 bases from V and 3 bases from J, with 9 bases in between. The germline V gene encodes CDR1 MNHEY and CDR2 SMNVEV (reference sequence). The sample is drawn from a study of blood T cell repertoires in COVID-19. Only in-frame clones appear in the TCRdb table, and some are missing; sequencing was by immunoSEQ multiplex PCR. The sample carries about 230,000 clones, 65% to 90% recorded once. The clonotype comes from a man aged 50-59 years with COVID-19, enrolled during active disease. The sequencing input was peripheral blood. The chain carries TRBV27 and TRBJ2-7; D may be TRBD2 (5 bases). CDR3 DNA: TGTGCCAGCAGTTTATCTCGACTATTCTACGAGCAGTACTTC. As protein: CASSLSRLFYEQYF.